The clone carrying this TCR beta chain was counted once. Its antigen is unidentified. This sample was included in a study of blood T cells in healthy people across ages. Next came a second PCR, run for about 7 to 12 cycles, which used a sample-barcoded 5' primer along with a J-beta primer mix. TCRdb re-called the 5' RACE reads through MiXCR, storing one row per CDR3 protein. The sample has about 1.4 million distinct CDR3 sequences, around 59% seen once. The CDR3 runs to 17 residues. The study's findings and limits: Per-million-T-cell TCR beta diversity fell roughly linearly with age.

The sequenced sample consisted of blood. This chain links TRBV12-3 or TRBV12-4 with TRBJ2-7; 14 nucleotides align to TRBD2. With the DNA end fitting TRBJ2-5 better, the J assignment may be wrong. This sequence originates from a man aged 18 to 29 in good health. The CDR3 is CASSFRPGLAGGETQYF. Here the CDR3 DNA reads TGTGCCAGCAGTTTCCGACCCGGACTAGCGGGAGGAGAGACCCAGTACTTC.